One TCR beta chain is described in this entry. Its target antigen remains unknown. Qualities for individual bases were not recorded, and no much larger clone is one base off. CDR1 MNHNS and CDR2 SASEGT were looked up in the germline V gene. There are 15 amino acids in the CDR3, from cysteine to phenylalanine inclusive. Only the CDR3 region is kept as DNA, spanning 45 bases read in frame from base 1. From V the trimming removes 5 bases and from J it removes 5 bases, while the gene matches leave 8 bases of the junction unaccounted for. All donors were healthy Caucasians. The twin cohort consisted of three pairs of female monozygotic twins, all aged roughly 18 to 29 years. RNA for TCR libraries was isolated from peripheral blood mononuclear cells. The sample belongs to a study of identical twins (dated by TCRdb to 2016 to 2017). In terms of the full investigation: The study deep-sequenced TCR alpha and beta repertoires from monozygotic twins, unrelated adults of various ages and cord blood to test whether fetal clonotypes persist. To rule out contamination, replicate twin experiments were performed at different times with different library preparation protocols.

Library generation was performed with 5' RACE. The reads were generated on an Illumina HiSeq 2000. Template switching added a universal primer binding site, and the final cDNA carried a unique molecular identifier that allowed TCR cDNA molecules to be counted accurately. Specific primers in the conserved constant-segment region were used to synthesize first-strand cDNA for TCR alpha and beta chains. To control for contamination, every cDNA library carried two barcodes: a SMART-Mk sample barcode plus Illumina barcodes. TruSeq adapter sequences and Illumina sample barcodes were added in two successive PCR steps. The Illumina HiSeq platform was used with custom primers to sequence TCR alpha and beta cDNA libraries. In the source study's methods: MiGEC processed the raw reads to extract unique molecular identifiers, while MiXCR was used to determine the CDR3 positions. For each individual, recombination models were inferred using an EM algorithm with the repgenHMM and IGoR tools. Shared clonotypes were analyzed with the tcR package in R, and sharing was normalized by the product of cloneset sizes. To study raw recombination without the effects of thymic and clonal selection, out-of-frame nonproductive sequences were analyzed. The public reads were reanalyzed by TCRdb: fastp trimming at Q25, MiXCR alignment, in-frame beta chains only. Rows matching on CDR3 protein sequence are summarized as one entry with the most common DNA and genes. It is TCRdb's table, rather than the study itself, that gives the V and J calls and clone size. Recorded for this sample are nearly 650,000 distinct CDR3 sequences; about 7.1% of them occurred a single time. Of the sample, around 1.6% is held by the ten largest clones.

Overall results and qualifications from the work: Invariant T cells such as MAIT and iNKT could partly confound zero-insertion analyses, although diverse VJ usage argued against such confounding for most clonotypes. Because the same donors could not be followed over many years, conclusions were based on cross-sectional statistical analysis. Fewer insertions were carried by abundant cord blood beta clonotypes; a weaker similar trend was observed in young adult naive repertoires, while no such trend was observed in memory repertoires. Recombination models systematically underestimated out-of-frame TCR alpha sharing in monozygotic twins but agreed with sharing between unrelated individuals. In beta out-of-frame sequences, excess twin sharing was weaker, because having fewer shared sequences lowered the signal-to-noise ratio. Compared with coincidental sharing between unrelated individuals, out-of-frame TCR alpha sequences shared between twins showed an excess of sequences with low generation probability.

These records were also assigned to another study, of yellow fever vaccine responses in identical twins. From that second study: The T cell response to vaccination in identical twins was reported by the authors to appear partly convergent and partly personalized. Focusing on identical twins, the study followed the T cell clones that responded to the vaccine, and did so with precision.

This receptor chain uses TRBV6-1 and TRBJ2-3; TRBD1 lines up with 9 middle nucleotides. The clonotype comes from a woman aged 18-29 years in good health. What was sequenced was PBMCs. The DNA reads TGTGCCAGCAGTCCCGGGACAGGGATTTTAGATACGCAGTATTTT. Translated, it gives CASSPGTGILDTQYF.